These T cell receptor beta chains were read from a single sample in a study of shared clonotypes between healthy human individuals. Generated by immunoSEQ multiplex PCR, the TCRdb table keeps only in-frame clones and is missing some. Of hundreds of thousands of clones detected, 90% to 95% appear once; the ten largest clones hold nearly 25%. The sample comprised naive CD8+ T cells sorted from blood. These receptor sequences come from a man aged 30-40 years in good health. Both conserved end residues are trimmed from each CDR3.

v_gene	len	j_gene	CDR3aa
TRBV10-2	17	TRBJ1-4	ASSESAQGGHTTNEKLF
TRBV2	14	TRBJ2-1	ASSDKGTSGSNEQF
TRBV27	12	TRBJ2-1	ASSELSSYNEQF
TRBV2	13	TRBJ2-5	ASSPPGLAGETQY
TRBV19	16	TRBJ2-6	ASSNRDRGLGGANVLT
TRBV11-3	13	TRBJ2-1	ASSFSSGSLYEQF
TRBV2	13	TRBJ1-5	ASSGRGARDQPQH
TRBV7-6	12	TRBJ2-1	ASSLAPLVDEQF
TRBV6-1	12	TRBJ2-7	ASSEEYSALEQY
TRBV7-6	11	TRBJ2-1	ASSLDFYNEQF
TRBV7-9	14	TRBJ2-7	ASSLGTSGRPYEQY
TRBV18	12	TRBJ2-7	ASAPPTSGIEQY
TRBV29-1	13	TRBJ2-1	SVENSAEGYNEQF
TRBV29-1	13	TRBJ2-7	SVEEPDTSSYEQY
TRBV30	11	TRBJ2-7	AWSVSHSYEQY
TRBV27	11	TRBJ2-1	ASGLAGNNEQF
TRBV4-1	14	TRBJ2-3	ASSQDGSGATDTQY
TRBV5-4	14	TRBJ2-1	ASSSSSGRWDNEQF
TRBV9	16	TRBJ2-1	ASSPPTGLAGVYNEQF
TRBV4-1	11	TRBJ2-7	ASSQDSRQGQY
TRBV2	15	TRBJ2-1	AASKREGSADYNEQF
TRBV28	17	TRBJ2-3	ASSSPNSILREGTDTQY
TRBV28	13	TRBJ2-1	ASSLTGTANNEQF
TRBV15	12	TRBJ2-5	ATSRGTDQETQY
TRBV4-1	14	TRBJ2-4	ASSRLDEGGKNIQY
TRBV27	13	TRBJ2-7	ASSLMGDQPYEQY
TRBV19	13	TRBJ2-7	ASSLSPRKDYEQY
TRBV6-5	12	TRBJ2-1	ASSQENWYNEQF
TRBV4-1	12	TRBJ2-7	ASSQGGPAYEQY
TRBV6-6	14	TRBJ2-2	ASSYSKGSPTGELF
TRBV10-3	10	TRBJ2-7	ATGDDSYEQY
TRBV10-1	15	TRBJ2-7	ASSDYDGQLSGDEQY
TRBV5-1	16	TRBJ2-6	ASSAQGAHSSGANVLT
TRBV9	13	TRBJ2-7	ASSVSGGWRNEQY
TRBV9	12	TRBJ1-1	ASSASGTGAEAF
TRBV2	10	TRBJ2-7	ASIQGRDEQY
TRBV7-9	11	TRBJ2-7	ASSLPGSYEQY
TRBV2	14	TRBJ2-7	ASSLGLAGLSYEQY
TRBV27	11	TRBJ2-7	ASSSTSDYEQY
TRBV6-4	16	TRBJ1-5	ASSERGSTRGVGQPQH
TRBV28	12	TRBJ2-7	ASRWIQGTYEQY
TRBV4-1	12	TRBJ1-1	ASSPRGLATEAF
TRBV27	13	TRBJ2-3	ASSSGTSGSDTQY
TRBV7-2	16	TRBJ2-7	ASSLAVGLAGPGGEQY
TRBV4-3	13	TRBJ2-7	ASSQDLGSHYEQY
TRBV25-1	14	TRBJ1-5	ASSEDQGASNQPQH
TRBV30	11	TRBJ2-1	AWSDSGDNEQF
TRBV29-1	11	TRBJ2-7	SARSGLSYEQY
TRBV13	14	TRBJ2-7	ASSTRTSGSPYEQY
TRBV2	15	TRBJ2-7	ASSEVNLGQGNYEQY
TRBV9	12	TRBJ2-5	ASSPPGGAETQY
TRBV5-6	14	TRBJ2-7	ASSLVGHGALGEQY
TRBV6-1	11	TRBJ2-1	ASSEAGVNEQF
TRBV6-6	10	TRBJ1-4	ASSYTNEKLF
TRBV7-2	14	TRBJ2-1	ASSPSSGRDYNEQF
TRBV5-6	10	TRBJ2-7	ASRGGGYEQY
TRBV4-3	13	TRBJ2-7	ASSPGLAGVYEQY
TRBV27	14	TRBJ2-7	ASTRAGTSGMYEQY
TRBV10-1	14	TRBJ2-3	ASSALSGASTDTQY